These 22 T cell receptor beta chains originate from one sample sequenced in a study of blood T cells in healthy people across ages. The use of a sample-barcoded 5' primer and a J-beta primer mix characterized a second PCR of roughly 6 to 11 cycles. Each CDR3 protein is one row after TCRdb ran MiXCR on the 5' RACE reads. The data contain some 1.6 million distinct CDR3 sequences, approximately 32% of them singletons. Specimen: blood. Every receptor here comes from a woman in her 30s in good health.

This clonotype was recorded a few times. V usage is TRBV5-1 and J usage is TRBJ2-5; D possibly corresponds to TRBD1 (5 bases). The ends were cut back, 4 bases at V and 8 bases at J, with 9 bases in the middle. The germline V gene has CDR1 SGHRS and CDR2 YFSETQ. The CDR3 has 11 amino acids. Here the CDR3 reads CASSQGLTQYF. CDR3 sequence (DNA): TGCGCCAGCAGCCAGGGTCTAACCCAGTACTTC.

V gene TRBV24-1 combines with J gene TRBJ2-5, with a tentative D call TRBD1 (6 bases). The CDR3 extends over 15 amino acids. The germline V gene encodes CDR1 KGHDR and CDR2 SFDVKD. V was shortened by 2 bases and J by 5 bases, with 14 bases between the two germline ends. This CDR3 reads CATSDWAGAGETQYF. The DNA for the CDR3 is TGTGCCACCAGTGATTGGGCAGGGGCCGGGGAGACCCAGTACTTC.

This chain connects TRBV20-1 to TRBJ2-5; D may be TRBD2 (5 bases). The J call is in doubt because the DNA end fits TRBJ2-7 better. Germline V lookup: CDR1 DFQATT, CDR2 SNEGSKA (reference sequence). CDR3 size: 14 residues. For the CDR3, the DNA is TGCAGTGCTAGAGGGCTAGCCCTAACCTACGAGCAGTACTTC. This gives the protein CSARGLALTYEQYF.

This chain links TRBV27 with TRBJ2-1; 7 bases are shared with TRBD2. CDR3 length: 14 amino acids. J was trimmed by 8 bases and V by 6 bases; bases with no gene match: 10. Germline V gene data show CDR1 as MNHEY and CDR2 as SMNVEV (reference sequence). This CDR3 is CASSSFPGGDEQFF. For the CDR3, the DNA is TGTGCCAGCAGCTCATTTCCTGGGGGGGATGAGCAGTTCTTC.

This clonotype was counted between two and nine times. The rearrangement uses TRBV12-3 or TRBV12-4 and TRBJ2-1; the D is unclear. The ends were cut back, 3 bases at V and 10 bases at J, with 10 bases in the middle. The CDR3 extends over 12 amino acids. CDR3: CASSFSWVEQFF. In DNA form, the CDR3 reads TGTGCCAGCAGTTTTTCGTGGGTCGAGCAGTTCTTC.

CDR3 DNA: TGTGCCAGCAGTTTAATAGGCGGGAGTGGGGATACGCAGTATTTT. Translated: CASSLIGGSGDTQYF. The chain links TRBV12-3 or TRBV12-4 to TRBJ2-3, with TRBD2 matching over 7 bases. V lost 2 bases and J lost 6; bases outside the gene matches: 8. The CDR3 extends over 15 amino acids.

The V call is TRBV27, the J call TRBJ2-7; D uncertain. The DNA end favors TRBJ2-5, so the J call may be wrong. This CDR3 is built from 12 residues. Germline assignment: CDR1 MNHEY and CDR2 SMNVEV (reference sequence). The CDR3 DNA follows: TGTGCCAGCGGTTACAGAGAAGAGACCCAGTACTTC. Translation gives CASGYREETQYF.

The genes are TRBV13 and TRBJ2-3; 9 nucleotides align to TRBD1. The germline gives CDR1 PRHDT, CDR2 FYEKMQ (reference sequence). Unmatched junction bases numbered 10, after V lost 4 bases and J lost 11 bases. This CDR3 is built from 14 residues. The DNA for the CDR3 is TGTGCCAGCAGCTCCCGGACGGGACAGGGTATGCAGTATTTT. Its protein product is CASSSRTGQGMQYF. The full variable domain, rest sourced from reference TRBV13 and TRBJ2-3, is AAGVIQSPRHLIKEKRETATLKCYPIPRHDTVYWYQQGPGQDPQFLISFYEKMQSDKGSIPDRFSAQQFSDYHSELNMSSLELGDSALYFCASSSRTGQGMQYFGPGTRLTVL.

This clonotype was seen a handful of times. The rearrangement joins TRBV10-3 to TRBJ2-7; 8 nucleotides match TRBD2. CDR3 length equals 15 residues. V shed 6 bases, J shed 4 bases, and the junction held 11 bases outside the gene matches. CDR1 and CDR2 from the germline V gene are ENHRY and SYGVKD. The CDR3 DNA sequence: TGTGCCATCAGCCCGGGAGGGAGGGGGGGTTACGAGCAGTACTTC. Encoded protein: CAISPGGRGGYEQYF.

In its sample, this clonotype was seen a few times. This chain links TRBV9 with TRBJ2-3, with D hard to call. This CDR3 contains 13 residues. Germline V gives CDR1 SGDLS, CDR2 YYNGEE. V was shortened by 3 bases and J by 5 bases, with 10 bases between the two germline ends. The CDR3 DNA reads as TGTGCCAGCAGCGGAGAGCCGGGAGATACGCAGTATTTT. This codes for CASSGEPGDTQYF.

As concerns this clonotype: A junction boundary mismatches the germline segment, possibly from a read error. The rearrangement links TRBV10-3 to TRBJ1-5; TRBD1 aligns across 7 bases. This CDR3 region has 16 residues. Germline values: CDR1 ENHRY, CDR2 SYGVKD. The chain's CDR3 is CAISGKDRDFNQPQHF. CDR3 in DNA: TGCGCCATCAGCGGAAAAGACAGGGACTTCAATCAGCCCCAGCATTTT.

This clonotype was observed a few times. The chain links TRBV2 to TRBJ2-1; 7 bases map to TRBD2. The CDR3 has 14 residues. V gave up 6 bases and J gave up 3 bases; unmatched junction bases: 5. Germline values: CDR1 SNHLY, CDR2 FYNNEI. The CDR3 is CASSWLAVYNEQFF. DNA of the CDR3: TGTGCCAGCAGCTGGCTAGCGGTCTACAATGAGCAGTTCTTC.

As to this clonotype: A read error may explain this, as a much larger clone is one base away. In DNA form, the CDR3 reads TGTGCCAGCAGCCAAGAAGGTGGGAGCGCGGGAGGGCAGTATTTT. Its protein is CASSQEGGSAGGQYF. The V and J genes are TRBV4-2 and TRBJ2-3; 8 bases are a match to TRBD2. CDR3 length equals 15 residues. The V gene's germline CDR1 is LGHNA and CDR2 YNFKEQ. The V gene end was trimmed by 0 bases and the J gene end by 11 bases; junction bases not matched to a gene: 10.

The chain uses TRBV6-6 and TRBJ1-5; TRBD1 agrees at 7 bases. The CDR3 extends over 14 amino acids. The V gene's germline CDR1 is MNHNY and CDR2 SVGAGI (reference sequence). With 5 bases clipped from V and 9 bases from J, the junction kept 10 bases outside the gene matches. The CDR3 region has the DNA TGTGCCAGCAGTCCCAGGGGGAAAGGTCGGCCCCAGCATTTT. It yields the protein CASSPRGKGRPQHF.

This clonotype was found a few times. The chain joins TRBV21-1 to TRBJ2-3; whether TRBD2, the table's D call, matches the DNA was not checked. TRBV21-1 is recorded as a pseudogene. This CDR3 is 16 amino acids long. The CDR3 loop reads CASSKGEERETDTQYF. The CDR3 DNA sequence: TGTGCCAGCAGCAAAGGAGAGGAGCGGGAGACAGATACGCAGTATTTT.

There are a few counts of this clonotype. The J gene is TRBJ2-1, the V gene TRBV12-3 or TRBV12-4; D remains unclear. Deletions cut 3 bases from V and 7 bases from J, with 4 bases between. The CDR3 has 11 residues. The CDR3 spells CASSFTNEQFF. CDR3 sequence (DNA): TGTGCCAGCAGTTTTACGAATGAGCAGTTCTTC.

The chain recombines TRBV4-1 with TRBJ1-5; TRBD1 matches at 8 bases. The J segment lost 3 bases and the V segment lost 6 bases, leaving 7 bases of the junction unmatched. The CDR3 loop spans 15 amino acids. The germline V gene encodes CDR1 MGHRA and CDR2 YSYEKL. The CDR3 here is CASSYDRGDNQPQHF. The CDR3 DNA reads as TGCGCCAGCAGTTACGACAGGGGCGACAATCAGCCCCAGCATTTT.

This sequence joins TRBV4-1 and TRBJ2-3; 7 nucleotides agree with TRBD2. Germline loops: CDR1 MGHRA, CDR2 YSYEKL. The trim removed 4 bases at V and 2 bases at J, leaving 12 bases unmatched. CDR3 length equals 17 residues. This chain's CDR3 is CASSPYQSLAATDTQYF. CDR3 in DNA: TGCGCCAGCAGCCCCTACCAGAGCCTAGCGGCCACAGATACGCAGTATTTT.

There are a few counts of this clonotype. The chain employs TRBV20-1 and TRBJ2-3; D gene ambiguous. The V and J ends lost 4 bases and 2 bases respectively, with 22 bases between them. The CDR3 spans 17 residues. Germline V gene lookup returns CDR1 DFQATT and CDR2 SNEGSKA (reference sequence). CDR3 amino acids: CSAKGMHGLEVTDTQYF. DNA of the CDR3: TGCAGTGCTAAAGGGATGCACGGGCTAGAGGTCACAGATACGCAGTATTTT.

Only a few counts were recorded for this clonotype. This sequence joins TRBV28 and TRBJ2-2; no clear D. CDR1 MDHEN and CDR2 SYDVKM come from the germline V gene. The V gene lost 5 bases and the J gene lost 8 bases, with 18 bases spanning the gap. This CDR3 is built from 15 residues. The CDR3 nucleotides are TGTGCCAGCAGTCCCGTCCAGCCCGCTCCGGGGGAGCTGTTTTTT. Its protein is CASSPVQPAPGELFF.

The J gene is TRBJ2-1, the V gene TRBV27, with D perhaps TRBD1 (5 bases). This CDR3 has 13 amino acids. V dropped 8 bases and J dropped 6 bases, with 14 bases sitting between them. Germline CDR1 reads MNHEY; CDR2 reads SMNVEV (reference sequence). CDR3 DNA sequence: TGTGCCAGCGCACGATGGGGCCTCAATGAGCAGTTCTTC. This translates into CASARWGLNEQFF.

This clonotype has a handful of counts. The chain has TRBV18 and TRBJ2-1, with 9 positions matching TRBD2. With 2 bases clipped from V and 5 bases from J, the junction kept 4 bases outside the gene matches. CDR1 is KGHSH, CDR2 LQKENI, per germline. There are 15 residues in the CDR3. This CDR3 is CASSPSGGGDNEQFF. CDR3 DNA: TGTGCCAGCTCACCATCTGGCGGGGGGGACAATGAGCAGTTCTTC. Full variable domain (rest looked up from reference TRBV18 and TRBJ2-1): NAGVMQNPRHLVRRRGQEARLRCSPMKGHSHVYWYRQLPEEGLKFMVYLQKENIIDESGMPKERFSAEFPKEGPSILRIQQVVRGDSAAYFCASSPSGGGDNEQFFGPGTRLTVL.